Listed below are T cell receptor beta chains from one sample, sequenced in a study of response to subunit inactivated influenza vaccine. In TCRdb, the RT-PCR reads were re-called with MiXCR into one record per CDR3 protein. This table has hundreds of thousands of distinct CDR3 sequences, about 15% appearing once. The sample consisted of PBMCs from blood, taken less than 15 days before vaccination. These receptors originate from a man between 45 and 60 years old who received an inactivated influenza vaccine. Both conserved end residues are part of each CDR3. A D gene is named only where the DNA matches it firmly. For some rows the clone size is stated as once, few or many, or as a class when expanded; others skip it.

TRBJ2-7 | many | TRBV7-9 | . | CASSWGTLAYEQYF | TGTGCCAGCAGCTGGGGGACACTCGCCTACGAGCAGTACTTC
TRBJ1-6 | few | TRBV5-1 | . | CASSLGGVGRSPLHF | TGCGCCAGCAGCTTGGGTGGGGTTGGAAGATCACCCCTCCACTTT
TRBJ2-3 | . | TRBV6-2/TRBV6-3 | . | CASSYSVPGREADTQYF | TGTGCCAGCAGTTACTCAGTCCCGGGGCGAGAGGCAGATACGCAGTATTTT
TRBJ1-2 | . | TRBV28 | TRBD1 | CASSTTSTGPRGYTF | TGTGCCAGCAGTACGACCTCGACAGGGCCCCGGGGCTACACCTTC
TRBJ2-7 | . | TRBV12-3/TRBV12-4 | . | CASSSNQGRSEQYF | TGTGCCAGCAGCTCAAATCAGGGGCGGTCCGAGCAGTACTTC
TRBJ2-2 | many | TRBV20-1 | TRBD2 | CSAREAGVDGELFF | TGCAGTGCTAGAGAAGCGGGAGTTGACGGGGAGCTGTTTTTT
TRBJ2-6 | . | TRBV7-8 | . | CASSLRVSYSGANVLTF | TGTGCCAGCAGCCTCCGGGTCTCTTACTCTGGGGCCAACGTCCTGACTTTC
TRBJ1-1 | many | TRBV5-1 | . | CASSLQNPTEAFF | TGCGCCAGCAGCTTACAGAATCCCACTGAAGCTTTCTTT
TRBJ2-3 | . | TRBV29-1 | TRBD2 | CSVRGTSGTSTDTQYF | TGCAGCGTTCGGGGGACTAGCGGAACTAGCACAGATACGCAGTATTTT
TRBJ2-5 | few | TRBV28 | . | CASRRGIETQYF | TGTGCCAGCCGCCGGGGTATCGAGACCCAGTACTTC
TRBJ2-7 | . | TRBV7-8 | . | CASSLHGEQYF | TGTGCCAGCAGCCTCCATGGCGAGCAGTACTTC
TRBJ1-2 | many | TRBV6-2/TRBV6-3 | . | CASSPTPVNYGYTF | TGTGCCAGCAGTCCTACCCCCGTGAACTATGGCTACACCTTC
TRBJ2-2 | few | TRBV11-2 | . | CASSYTHGDFKNTGELFF | TGTGCCAGCAGCTACACTCACGGGGATTTCAAGAACACCGGGGAGCTGTTTTTT
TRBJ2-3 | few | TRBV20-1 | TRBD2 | CSARGPIVAGVTSTDTQYF | TGCAGTGCTAGAGGCCCCATCGTCGCGGGAGTTACTAGCACAGATACGCAGTATTTT
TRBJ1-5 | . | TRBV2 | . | CASRGQSSNQPQHF | TGTGCCAGCCGCGGGCAGTCAAGCAATCAGCCCCAGCATTTT
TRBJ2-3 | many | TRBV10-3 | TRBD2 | CAISQPLGGGVEFTDTQYF | TGTGCCATCAGTCAACCCCTGGGGGGGGGAGTCGAATTCACAGATACGCAGTATTTT
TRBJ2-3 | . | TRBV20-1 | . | CSVLVDTQYF | TGCAGTGTCCTAGTAGATACGCAGTATTTT
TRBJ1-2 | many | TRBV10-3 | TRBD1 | CAIRGTDNYGYTF | TGTGCCATCAGGGGGACAGATAACTATGGCTACACCTTC
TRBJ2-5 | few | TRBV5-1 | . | CASSLRPSQETQYF | TGCGCCAGCAGCTTGAGGCCTAGCCAAGAGACCCAGTACTTC
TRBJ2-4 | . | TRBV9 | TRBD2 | CASSEGGGLHIQYF | TGTGCCAGCAGCGAGGGCGGGGGACTCCACATTCAGTACTTC
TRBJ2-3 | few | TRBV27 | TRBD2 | CASSLTSDGSTDTQYF | TGTGCCAGCAGTTTGACTAGCGACGGAAGCACAGATACGCAGTATTTT